What follows are 24 T cell receptor beta chains derived from one specimen sequenced in a study of glioma-infiltrating T cells. Using RNA template, CDR3s of TCR alpha and beta were amplified with iRepertoire arm-PCR. TCRdb independently ran MiXCR on the multiplex PCR reads; one entry per CDR3 protein. The sample holds 100,000 to 150,000 distinct CDR3 sequences, more than 20% seen once. Sequencing was carried out using glioma tissue, nonneoplastic brain tissue, or PBMCs (not recorded which). The receptors shown here come from a human donor with low-grade glioma or glioblastoma, undergoing nonglioma brain surgery, or in good health (not recorded which).

This clonotype was seen repeatedly, ten times or more. J is TRBJ2-7 and V is TRBV7-2; TRBD1 agrees at 9 bases. V lost 5 bases and J lost 2; bases outside the gene matches: 4. Germline-derived CDR1 and CDR2 are SGHTA and FQGNSA. The CDR3 loop spans 14 amino acids. CDR3 in DNA: TGTGCCAGCAGCAAGGACAGGGGCCCCTACGAGCAGTACGTC. It yields the protein CASSKDRGPYEQYV.

This chain joins TRBV20-1 and TRBJ1-4; the D is unclear. CDR1 DFQATT and CDR2 SNEGSKA come from the germline V gene (reference sequence). V lost 2 bases to trimming and J lost 3 bases, with 10 bases between them. This CDR3 has 14 amino acids. The CDR3 here is CSARLQEPNEKLFF. CDR3 nucleotide sequence: TGCAGTGCTAGACTTCAGGAACCTAATGAAAAACTGTTTTTT.

With regard to this clonotype: Since no conserved phenylalanine or tryptophan closes the CDR3, a read error is the likely cause. The chain couples TRBV27 to TRBJ2-5; D gene ambiguous. Trimming stripped 6 bases from V and 1 base from J, with 12 bases between. The CDR3 totals 14 residues. Germline V gene sequence: CDR1 MNHEY, CDR2 SMNVEV (reference sequence). CDR3 in DNA: TGTGCCAGCAGCGAACTGCAAGTCCAAGAGACCCAGTACCTC. This gives the protein CASSELQVQETQYL.

V and J are TRBV7-2 and TRBJ2-3; TRBD2 might be the D (6 bases). Germline V gene data show CDR1 as SGHTA and CDR2 as FQGNSA. V dropped 5 bases and J dropped 0 bases, with 15 bases sitting between them. The CDR3 covers 16 residues. The CDR3 sequence: CASSRERVGSTDTQYF. The CDR3 DNA sequence: TGTGCCAGCAGCCGCGAGCGGGTGGGGAGCACAGATACGCAGTATTTT. Supplemented by reference TRBV7-2 and TRBJ2-3, the full variable domain reads GAGVSQSPSNKVTEKGKDVELRCDPISGHTALYWYRQSLGQGLEFLIYFQGNSAPDKSGLPSDRFSAERTGGSVSTLTIQRTQQEDSAVYLCASSRERVGSTDTQYFGPGTRLTVL.

About this clonotype itself: Being one base from a much bigger clone, this may be a read error. V and J are TRBV7-9 and TRBJ2-7; D could derive from TRBD1 or TRBD2 (5 bases each). This CDR3 spans 13 amino acids. From germline, CDR1 is SEHNR and CDR2 FQNEAQ (reference sequence). For the CDR3, the DNA is TGTGCCAGCAGCTTCATAGGGACCTACGAGCAGCACGTC. This gives the protein CASSFIGTYEQHV.

The CDR3 loop is CASSRDGVIYGYTF. CDR3 bases: TGTGCCAGCAGCCGGGACGGTGTTATCTATGGCTACACCTTC. This chain links TRBV7-9 with TRBJ1-2; possibly TRBD1 for D (5 bases). CDR1 and CDR2 from the germline V gene are SEHNR and FQNEAQ (reference sequence). The length of the CDR3 is 14 residues. The ends were cut back, 5 bases at V and 4 bases at J, with 14 bases in the middle.

The chain is built from TRBV20-1 and TRBJ2-7, with 9 bases that match TRBD1. CDR3 length: 14 residues. Germline values: CDR1 DFQATT, CDR2 SNEGSKA (reference sequence). CDR3 sequence: CSVAPGQGKNEQYV. CDR3 in DNA: TGCAGCGTGGCACCGGGACAGGGCAAGAACGAGCAGTACGTC.

This clonotype occurred many times. This sequence joins TRBV12-3 or TRBV12-4 and TRBJ1-4; TRBD1 is a possible D gene (6 bases). CDR3 size: 14 residues. Trimming removed 4 bases from V and 0 bases from J, with 6 bases in between. The DNA for the CDR3 is TGTGCCAGCAGTTGGACAGCAACTAATGAAAAACTGTTTTTT. It encodes CASSWTATNEKLFF.

This clonotype was found many times. The chain has TRBV7-9 and TRBJ1-1; D is uncertain. The length of the CDR3 is 12 residues. Deletions cut 6 bases from V and 1 base from J, with 6 bases between. Germline CDR1 SEHNR, CDR2 FQNEAQ (reference sequence). CDR3 amino acids: CASSYKNTEAFF. Here the CDR3 DNA reads TGTGCCAGCAGTTACAAGAACACTGAAGCTTTCTTT.

This clonotype was recorded many times. The gene calls are TRBV27 and TRBJ2-6; D perhaps matches TRBD1 (6 bases). Trimming removed 5 bases from V and 5 bases from J, with 10 bases in between. This CDR3 has 14 amino acids. The germline V gene encodes CDR1 MNHEY and CDR2 SMNVEV (reference sequence). DNA for the CDR3: TGTGCCAGCAGTCTTCAGGGGTGGGCCAACGTCCTGACTTTC. Protein sequence: CASSLQGWANVLTF.

This clonotype has a count of ten or more. V usage is TRBV27 and J usage is TRBJ1-1; no clear D gene. Trimming stripped 7 bases from V and 1 base from J, with 13 bases between. Germline assignment: CDR1 MNHEY and CDR2 SMNVEV (reference sequence). The CDR3 runs to 14 residues. The CDR3 sequence: CASNLNRQNTEAFF. CDR3 sequence (DNA): TGTGCCAGCAACCTCAACAGACAGAACACTGAAGCTTTCTTT.

This clonotype was observed at least ten times. V and J are TRBV11-2 and TRBJ2-7, with 7 bases lining up with TRBD1. The V gene end was trimmed by 5 bases and the J gene end by 4 bases; junction bases not matched to a gene: 8. Germline V CDR1 and CDR2: SGHAT, FQNNGV. The CDR3 spans 14 residues. The CDR3 region is CASSLNRGIYEQYV. The CDR3 DNA is TGTGCCAGCAGCCTCAACAGGGGAATATACGAGCAGTACGTC.

The gene calls are TRBV29-1 and TRBJ1-1, with unresolved D. V lost 3 bases to trimming and J lost 0 bases, with 5 bases between them. The CDR3 runs 12 residues. CDR1 is SQVTM and CDR2 is ANQGSEA in the germline V gene. The CDR3 DNA is TGCAGCGTTGAGAAGATGAACACTGAAGCTTTCTTT. Translation: CSVEKMNTEAFF.

This clonotype has at least ten counts. The chain employs TRBV27 and TRBJ2-2; possible D gene TRBD1, 5 bases. The CDR3 has 17 amino acids. Between the trimmed V and J ends, which lost 6 bases and 0 bases, there was a span of 17 bases. Germline-derived CDR1 and CDR2 are MNHEY and SMNVEV (reference sequence). The CDR3 sequence: CASRTTIQGSNTGELFF. The DNA of the CDR3 is TGTGCCAGCAGGACAACAATCCAGGGATCGAACACCGGGGAGCTGTTTTTT.

Points on this clonotype: A much larger clonotype is one base distant, so this may be a read error. The CDR3 loop is CSALGLEEETQYF. CDR3 in DNA: TGCAGTGCTTTGGGACTAGAGGAAGAGACCCAGTACTTC. The rearrangement joins TRBV20-1 to TRBJ2-5; 8 nucleotides agree with TRBD2. The V gene end was trimmed by 5 bases and the J gene end by 3 bases; junction bases not matched to a gene: 5. Germline CDR1 and CDR2: DFQATT and SNEGSKA (reference sequence). The CDR3 spans 13 residues.

As regards this clonotype: The CDR3 end shows no conserved phenylalanine or tryptophan, and so a read error is likely. The gene calls are TRBV7-6 and TRBJ1-5; perhaps TRBD2 as D (5 bases). The better agreement between TRBJ2-3 and the DNA end casts doubt on the J call. Germline assignment: CDR1 SGHVS and CDR2 FNYEAQ. CDR3 size: 13 residues. Here the CDR3 reads CASSLLGESGQYL. As DNA, the CDR3 is TGTGCTAGCAGCCTCCTGGGAGAGAGTGGGCAGTATCTT.

Only a few counts were recorded for this clonotype. The chain recombines TRBV7-2 with TRBJ2-7; D may be TRBD1 (6 bases). Germline-derived CDR1 and CDR2 are SGHTA and FQGNSA. Trimming took 5 bases from V and 6 from J, leaving 11 bases between them. The CDR3 covers 12 residues. The CDR3 DNA follows: TGTGCCAGCAGCCGCCAGGGGTCCGAGCAGTACGTC. It translates to CASSRQGSEQYV.

This clonotype showed up many times. The rearrangement links TRBV2 to TRBJ1-6; D not resolved. V gave up 10 bases and J gave up 8 bases, with 9 bases separating them. The germline V gene has CDR1 SNHLY and CDR2 FYNNEI. The CDR3 runs to 11 residues. This CDR3 reads CATSDDSPLHF. The CDR3 DNA reads TGTGCCACTTCGGACGATTCACCCCTCCACTTT.

The table lists this clonotype with many counts. This chain joins TRBV24-1 and TRBJ2-5; D remains unclear. V was cut by 4 bases and J by 1 base, with 12 bases left in between. CDR3 size: 15 residues. Germline CDR1 KGHDR, CDR2 SFDVKD. This chain's CDR3 is CATSDPGRPQETQYF. The CDR3 DNA reads as TGTGCCACCAGTGACCCCGGACGGCCCCAAGAGACCCAGTACTTC.

The CDR3 loop is CASSSPYREVAKNIQYF. CDR3 nucleotides: TGTGCCAGCAGCTCCCCTTACAGGGAAGTAGCCAAAAACATTCAGTACTTC. The chain combines TRBV7-2 with TRBJ2-4, with a weak D call TRBD1 (6 bases). The germline CDR1 and CDR2 sequences are SGHTA and FQGNSA. This CDR3 spans 17 amino acids. The germline V and J ends were trimmed by 4 bases and 0 bases, with 16 bases remaining between them.

This clonotype was seen only a few times. A much larger clonotype is one base distant, so this may be a read error. The rearrangement uses TRBV28 and TRBJ2-3; possible D gene TRBD1, 5 bases. The DNA end is a closer match to TRBJ1-5, so the J assignment may be wrong. The CDR3 is made up of 15 amino acids. Looked up from germline, CDR1 is MDHEN and CDR2 is SYDVKM. The DNA for the CDR3 is TGTGCCAGCAACGACCTCCGGGGCCCCACAGATACGCAGCATTTT. Its translation is CASNDLRGPTDTQHF.

This clonotype has ten or more counts. The V gene is TRBV7-6, the J gene TRBJ2-7, with 8 bases fitting TRBD1. V was pared by 3 bases and J by 1 base, with 2 bases of the junction left unmatched. CDR1 and CDR2 (germline): SGHVS, FNYEAQ. This CDR3 has 14 amino acids. CDR3 sequence: CASSFGTGSYEQYV. CDR3 nucleotide sequence: TGTGCCAGCAGCTTCGGGACAGGTTCCTACGAGCAGTACGTC.

The V call is TRBV4-1, the J call TRBJ2-1; D remains unclear. The CDR3 consists of 13 residues. Germline CDR1 reads MGHRA; CDR2 reads YSYEKL. V was clipped by 2 bases and J by 7 bases, with 9 bases between them. In DNA form, the CDR3 reads TGCGCCAGCAGCCAAAACCCCGTTAATGAGCAGTTCTTC. Translating gives CASSQNPVNEQFF.

V usage is TRBV29-1 and J usage is TRBJ1-1; tentative D call: TRBD1 (6 bases). The CDR3 totals 12 residues. Trimming stripped 6 bases from V and 0 bases from J, with 8 bases between. The germline V gene has CDR1 SQVTM and CDR2 ANQGSEA. The CDR3 nucleotides read TGCAGCGTGGGACATATGAACACTGAAGCTTTCTTT. This translates into CSVGHMNTEAFF.